This paragraph reports one T cell receptor (beta chain). Antigen: not known. This specimen comes from a study of cytomegalovirus exposure and HLA in healthy donors. General study points: For TCR beta chains, V- and J-gene trimming was later linked to a missense DCLRE1C variant. In a later analysis, at a false discovery rate of 0.05, approximately 15,000 TCR beta sequences matched HLA alleles. Previous analysis showed most TCR beta V segments were productive about 87% or about 30% of the time. Common viral pathogens seemed, in a later analysis, to connect with several of the most significant clusters.

A multiplex PCR was run with 60 Vbeta primers and 13 Jbeta primers. Only in-frame clones appear in the TCRdb table, and some are missing; sequencing was by immunoSEQ multiplex PCR. This table holds around 150,000 clones, almost 85% found once. Sequencing was done on a sample of PBMCs. The sequence was collected from a man aged 30 to 39 in good health and CMV-seropositive.

CDR3 in DNA: TGTGCCAGCAGCGGCGCGGGGGATCCCTCCTACGAGCAGTACTTC. This encodes CASSGAGDPSYEQYF. This chain links TRBV28 with TRBJ2-7; 7 bases map to TRBD2. The ends lost 6 bases at V and 0 bases at J; junction bases unmatched: 8. This CDR3 has 15 residues. Germline loops: CDR1 MDHEN, CDR2 SYDVKM.